The 15 T cell receptor beta chains presented below share a single source sample, sequenced in a study of OX40 agonist ivuxolimab in advanced cancers. The method was immunoSEQ multiplex PCR; TCRdb's version includes in-frame clones alone and lacks a portion of them. The repertoire holds tens of thousands of clones, 87% seen once, with roughly 1.4% in the top ten. Source: CD4+ or CD8+ T cells sorted from blood, taken in a trial of the OX40 agonist ivuxolimab. The receptors were sampled from an adult with an advanced solid tumor such as melanoma, head and neck, liver or kidney cancer.

The gene calls are TRBV5-1 and TRBJ2-7; the D is unclear. The germline V and J ends were trimmed by 0 bases and 4 bases, with 14 bases remaining between them. The germline V gene encodes CDR1 SGHRS and CDR2 YFSETQ. The CDR3 is made up of 15 amino acids. The DNA of the CDR3 is TGCGCCAGCAGCTTGGCGTCAGGCGCAGGATACGAGCAGTACTTC. This encodes CASSLASGAGYEQYF.

The J gene is TRBJ2-7, the V gene TRBV4-1; 8 bases align to TRBD2. V lost 4 bases and J lost 0; bases outside the gene matches: 5. In germline, CDR1 is MGHRA, CDR2 YSYEKL. This CDR3 is built from 15 residues. CDR3 region: CASSPGRGVSYEQYF. The CDR3 DNA sequence: TGCGCCAGCAGCCCCGGGCGGGGGGTCTCCTACGAGCAGTACTTC.

The V and J genes are TRBV5-1 and TRBJ2-3; 11 bases match TRBD2. Germline CDR1 SGHRS, CDR2 YFSETQ. With 2 bases clipped from V and 6 bases from J, the junction kept 5 bases outside the gene matches. The CDR3 spans 15 residues. CDR3 amino acids: CASSFSGRALDTQYF. Written as DNA, the CDR3 is TGCGCCAGCAGCTTTAGCGGGAGGGCTCTGGATACGCAGTATTTT.

The V call is TRBV23-1, the J call TRBJ2-3; D is ambiguous. TRBV23-1 is reported as an ORF; its role is uncertain. The ends were cut back, 2 bases at V and 2 bases at J, with 8 bases in the middle. There are 14 residues in the CDR3. The CDR3: CASSQGTDTDTQYF. The DNA of the CDR3 is TGCGCCAGCAGTCAAGGTACAGACACAGATACGCAGTATTTT.

V and J are TRBV5-4 and TRBJ1-2, with no clear D. This CDR3 has 13 amino acids. CDR1 is SGHNT, CDR2 YYREEE, per germline (reference sequence). Trimming pared 0 bases from V and 4 bases from J, leaving 7 bases between. The chain's CDR3 is CASSLAAAYGYTF. In DNA, the CDR3 is TGTGCCAGCAGCTTGGCGGCTGCCTATGGCTACACCTTC.

V is TRBV7-2 and J is TRBJ1-5; 7 bases are shared with TRBD1. Germline V gene data show CDR1 as SGHTA and CDR2 as FQGNSA. The V segment lost 5 bases and the J segment 3 bases; nucleotides outside the gene matches: 7. This CDR3 has 15 residues. This CDR3 is CASSPTGRDNQPQHF. Here the CDR3 DNA reads TGTGCCAGCAGCCCGACAGGGAGGGACAATCAGCCCCAGCATTTT.

The J gene is TRBJ2-5, the V gene TRBV19; weak D call: TRBD1 (6 bases). From germline, CDR1 is LNHDA and CDR2 SQIVND (reference sequence). V was pared by 6 bases and J by 0 bases, with 14 bases between. The CDR3 length is 15 residues. CDR3 region: CASRPINRDQETQYF. The CDR3 nucleotides are TGTGCCAGTAGACCAATCAACAGGGACCAAGAGACCCAGTACTTC.

The chain carries TRBV28 and TRBJ1-3, with a possible D match to TRBD1 (6 bases). Germline V gene data show CDR1 as MDHEN and CDR2 as SYDVKM. The V end lost 6 bases, the J end lost 3 bases, and 18 bases lay between the germline ends. This CDR3 has 16 amino acids. CDR3 region: CASRNREGRGGNTIYF. The CDR3 DNA reads as TGTGCCAGCAGAAACAGGGAGGGAAGAGGTGGAAACACCATATATTTT.

V usage is TRBV6-6 and J usage is TRBJ2-5; D may match TRBD1 or TRBD2 (7 bases each). The CDR3 consists of 13 residues. V lost 4 bases and J lost 9, with 15 bases in between. Germline V lookup: CDR1 MNHNY, CDR2 SVGAGI (reference sequence). The CDR3: CASSLREGAAQYF. CDR3 in DNA: TGTGCCAGCAGTTTAAGGGAGGGGGCGGCCCAGTACTTC.

The rearrangement uses TRBV7-3 and TRBJ2-2; 7 nucleotides align to TRBD2. The CDR3 has 14 residues. Germline loops: CDR1 SGHTA, CDR2 FQGTGA. Germline trimming cut 2 bases from V and 5 bases from J; bases unmatched to any gene: 2. The CDR3 spells CASSLVSGTGELFF. CDR3 bases: TGTGCCAGCAGCTTAGTTAGCGGGACCGGGGAGCTGTTTTTT.

V is TRBV30 and J is TRBJ1-2, with a tentative D call TRBD1 (6 bases). The CDR3 has 15 residues. V lost 1 base and J 1 base, leaving 13 bases between the germline ends. CDR1 GTSNPN and CDR2 SVGIG come from the germline V gene (reference sequence). For the CDR3, the DNA is TGTGCCTGGAGTGCTGTGGGGGCCGGTAACTATGGCTACACCTTC. This gives the protein CAWSAVGAGNYGYTF.

The genes are TRBV6-1 and TRBJ2-3; no definite D call. Germline V lookup: CDR1 MNHNS, CDR2 SASEGT. The CDR3 sequence is 12 residues long. V lost 7 bases and J 2 bases, leaving 7 bases between the germline ends. CDR3 protein: CASKGDTDTQYF. For the CDR3, the DNA is TGTGCCAGCAAAGGTGACACAGATACGCAGTATTTT.

The chain carries TRBV28 and TRBJ2-2; a possible D gene is TRBD1 (6 bases). This CDR3 has 16 residues. Germline V gene sequence: CDR1 MDHEN, CDR2 SYDVKM. V was trimmed by 4 bases and J by 0 bases, leaving 12 bases between them. As DNA, the CDR3 is TGTGCCAGCAGTTCGTTTCGGACAGCGAACACCGGGGAGCTGTTTTTT. Translating it yields CASSSFRTANTGELFF.

The rearrangement joins TRBV18 to TRBJ1-2, with D possibly TRBD1 on 6 matching bases. CDR1 and CDR2 from the germline V gene are KGHSH and LQKENI. The germline V and J ends were trimmed by 1 base and 8 bases, with 11 bases remaining between them. CDR3 length: 13 amino acids. The CDR3 protein is CASSPLAGDGYTF. In nucleotides, the CDR3 is TGTGCCAGCTCACCACTTGCAGGGGACGGCTACACCTTC.

The V call is TRBV28, the J call TRBJ1-2; 10 bases match TRBD1. The trim removed 4 bases at V and 8 bases at J, leaving 7 bases unmatched. Germline V lookup: CDR1 MDHEN, CDR2 SYDVKM. The CDR3 is 14 amino acids. The CDR3 DNA reads as TGTGCCAGCAGTTATTCCGGGACAGGGGAGGGCTACACCTTC. Amino acid sequence: CASSYSGTGEGYTF.